This TCR beta chain stems from a study of blood T cell repertoires in COVID-19. Sequencing was performed with immunoSEQ multiplex PCR; in TCRdb, only in-frame clones are kept and a portion is missing. The table shows about 250,000 clones, with less than 85% occurring only once. The CDR3 loop spans 15 amino acids. Germline CDR1 reads WNHNN; CDR2 reads SYGVQD (reference sequence). The V and J ends lost 5 bases and 1 base, in that order; junction bases with no gene match: 5. The source of this sequence is a woman older than 75 with active or convalescent COVID-19. The rearrangement joins TRBV10-1 to TRBJ2-1, with 7 nucleotides matching TRBD1. Sequenced sample: peripheral blood. The CDR3 sequence: CASSRDSISYNEQFF. DNA for the CDR3: TGCGCCAGCAGTCGGGACAGCATTTCCTACAATGAGCAGTTCTTC.